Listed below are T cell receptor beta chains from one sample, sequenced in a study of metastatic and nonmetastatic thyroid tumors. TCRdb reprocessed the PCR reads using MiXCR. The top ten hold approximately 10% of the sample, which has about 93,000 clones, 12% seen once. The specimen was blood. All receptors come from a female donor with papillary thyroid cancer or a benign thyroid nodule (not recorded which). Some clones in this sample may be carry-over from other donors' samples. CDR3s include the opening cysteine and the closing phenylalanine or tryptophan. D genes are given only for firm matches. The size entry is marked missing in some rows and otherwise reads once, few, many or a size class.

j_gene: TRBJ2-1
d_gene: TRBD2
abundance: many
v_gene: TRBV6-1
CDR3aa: CASSPPGGNEQFF
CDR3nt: TGTGCCAGCAGCCCCCCGGGAGGAAATGAGCAGTTCTTC

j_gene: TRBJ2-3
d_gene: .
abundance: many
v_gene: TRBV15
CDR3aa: CATSRDRVTSTDTQYF
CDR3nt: TGTGCCACCAGCAGAGATCGGGTCACTAGCACAGATACGCAGTATTTT

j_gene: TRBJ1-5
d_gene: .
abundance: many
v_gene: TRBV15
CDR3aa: CATSGGGAWGPQHF
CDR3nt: TGTGCCACCAGCGGGGGGGGTGCATGGGGGCCCCAGCATTTT

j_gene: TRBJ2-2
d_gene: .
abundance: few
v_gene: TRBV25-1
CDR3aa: CASRGSPTVANTGELFF
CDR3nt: TGTGCCAGCAGAGGATCACCGACAGTGGCGAACACCGGGGAGCTGTTTTTT

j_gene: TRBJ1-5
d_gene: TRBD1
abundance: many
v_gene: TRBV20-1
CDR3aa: CSASQGADSNQPQHF
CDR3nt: TGCAGTGCTAGTCAGGGGGCCGATAGCAATCAGCCCCAGCATTTT

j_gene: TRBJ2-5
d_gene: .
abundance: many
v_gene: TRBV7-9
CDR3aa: CASSLETQYF
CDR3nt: TGTGCCAGCAGCCTAGAGACCCAGTACTTC

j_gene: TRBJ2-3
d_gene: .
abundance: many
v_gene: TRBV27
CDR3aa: CASSYGGLGDTQYF
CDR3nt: TGTGCCAGCAGTTATGGGGGGCTGGGAGATACGCAGTATTTT

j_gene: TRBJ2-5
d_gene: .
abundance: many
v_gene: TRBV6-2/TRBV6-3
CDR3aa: CAVRRLARETQYF
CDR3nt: TGTGCCGTCCGCCGGCTAGCGAGGGAGACCCAGTACTTC

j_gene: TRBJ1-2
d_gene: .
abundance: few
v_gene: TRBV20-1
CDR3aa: CSANYGYTF
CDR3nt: TGCAGTGCTAACTATGGCTACACCTTC

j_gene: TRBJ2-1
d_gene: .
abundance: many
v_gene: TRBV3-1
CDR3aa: CASSQVLLGVRNEQFF
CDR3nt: TGTGCCAGCAGCCAAGTATTACTAGGCGTGCGCAATGAGCAGTTCTTC

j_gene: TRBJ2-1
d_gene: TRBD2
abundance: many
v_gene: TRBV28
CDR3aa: CASSPREDHEQFF
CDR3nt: TGTGCCAGCAGCCCTCGGGAGGATCATGAGCAGTTCTTC

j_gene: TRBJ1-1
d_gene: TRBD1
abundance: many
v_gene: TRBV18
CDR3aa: CASLKQGGTEAFF
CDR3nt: TGTGCCAGCCTCAAACAGGGGGGCACTGAAGCTTTCTTT

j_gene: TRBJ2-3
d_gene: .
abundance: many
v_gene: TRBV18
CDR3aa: CASSRRDGTDTQYF
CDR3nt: TGTGCCAGCTCCCGCAGGGATGGCACAGATACGCAGTATTTT

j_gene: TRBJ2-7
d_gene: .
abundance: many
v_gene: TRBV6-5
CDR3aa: CASSYSRVGLEQYF
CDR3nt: TGTGCCAGCAGTTACTCGAGGGTCGGCCTCGAGCAGTACTTC

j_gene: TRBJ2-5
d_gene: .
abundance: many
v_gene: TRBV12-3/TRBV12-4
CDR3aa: CASSVWGEETQYF
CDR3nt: TGTGCCAGCTCGGTTTGGGGGGAAGAGACCCAGTACTTC

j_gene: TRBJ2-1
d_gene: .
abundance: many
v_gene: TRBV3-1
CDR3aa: CASSQSPYNEQFF
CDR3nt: TGTGCCAGCAGCCAGTCCCCATACAATGAGCAGTTCTTC

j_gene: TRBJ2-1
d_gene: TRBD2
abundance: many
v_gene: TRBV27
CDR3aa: CASSLFVTSGSFNEQFF
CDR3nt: TGTGCCAGCAGTTTATTTGTGACTAGCGGGAGTTTCAATGAGCAGTTCTTC

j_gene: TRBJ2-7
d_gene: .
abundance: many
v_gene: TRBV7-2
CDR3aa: CASSLDTGSYEQYF
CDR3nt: TGTGCCAGCAGCCTAGATACAGGGTCCTACGAGCAGTACTTC

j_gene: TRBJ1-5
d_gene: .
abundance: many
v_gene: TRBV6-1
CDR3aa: CASSNTKNQPQHF
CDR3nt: TGTGCCAGCAGTAACACAAAAAATCAGCCCCAGCATTTT

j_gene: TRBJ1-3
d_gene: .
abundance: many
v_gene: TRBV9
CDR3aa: CASRRTDRREPTGNTIYF
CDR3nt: TGTGCCAGCCGTCGGACAGATCGCCGTGAGCCCACTGGAAACACCATATATTTT

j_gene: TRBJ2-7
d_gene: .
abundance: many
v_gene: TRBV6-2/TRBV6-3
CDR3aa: CASRTVGRINEQYF
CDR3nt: TGTGCCAGCAGAACCGTGGGCAGGATAAACGAGCAGTACTTC

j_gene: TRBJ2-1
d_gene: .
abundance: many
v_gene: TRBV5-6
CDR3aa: CASSSLKRPSSSYNEQFF
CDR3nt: TGTGCCAGCAGCTCCTTAAAACGGCCTAGCAGTTCCTACAATGAGCAGTTCTTC

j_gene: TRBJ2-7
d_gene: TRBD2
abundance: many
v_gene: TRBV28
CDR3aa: CASSGIYAGTSTDEQYF
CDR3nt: TGTGCCAGCAGCGGAATTTATGCCGGGACTAGTACTGACGAGCAGTACTTC

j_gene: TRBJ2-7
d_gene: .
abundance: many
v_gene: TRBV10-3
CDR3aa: CAISERMGGPYEQYF
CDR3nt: TGTGCCATCAGTGAGCGAATGGGGGGGCCCTACGAGCAGTACTTC

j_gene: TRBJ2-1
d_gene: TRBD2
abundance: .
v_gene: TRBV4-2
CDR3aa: CASRGLSGERYNEQFF
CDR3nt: TGTGCCAGCAGGGGGTTAAGCGGGGAAAGGTACAATGAGCAGTTCTTC

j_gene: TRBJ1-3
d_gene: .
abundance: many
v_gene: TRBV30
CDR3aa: CAWSPQSVYTIYF
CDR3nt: TGTGCCTGGAGCCCCCAGAGTGTATACACCATATATTTT

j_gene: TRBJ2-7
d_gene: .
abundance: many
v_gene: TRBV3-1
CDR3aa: CASSQVEDEQYF
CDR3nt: TGTGCCAGCAGCCAGGTTGAGGACGAGCAGTACTTC

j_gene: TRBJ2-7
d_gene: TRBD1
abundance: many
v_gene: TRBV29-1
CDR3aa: CSVGRDRGVEQYF
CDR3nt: TGCAGCGTTGGACGGGACAGGGGAGTCGAGCAGTACTTC

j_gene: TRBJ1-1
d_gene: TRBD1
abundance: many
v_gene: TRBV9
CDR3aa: CASSKRQGSGEAFF
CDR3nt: TGTGCCAGCAGCAAACGACAGGGGAGTGGTGAAGCTTTCTTT

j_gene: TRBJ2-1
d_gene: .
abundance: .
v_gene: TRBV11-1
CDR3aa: CASSTGLRGDEQFF
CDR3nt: TGTGCCAGCAGCACCGGACTCCGAGGCGATGAGCAGTTCTTC

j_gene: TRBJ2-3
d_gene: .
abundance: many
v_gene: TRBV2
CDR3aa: CASSVDYTDTQYF
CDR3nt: TGTGCCAGCAGTGTGGACTACACAGATACGCAGTATTTT

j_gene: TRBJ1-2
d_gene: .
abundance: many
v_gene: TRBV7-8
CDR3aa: CASSLAWNYGYTF
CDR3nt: TGTGCCAGCAGCTTAGCATGGAACTATGGCTACACCTTC

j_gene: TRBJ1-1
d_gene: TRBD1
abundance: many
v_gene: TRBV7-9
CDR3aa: CASSKQGAVTEAFF
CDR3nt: TGTGCCAGCAGCAAGCAGGGGGCGGTCACTGAAGCTTTCTTT

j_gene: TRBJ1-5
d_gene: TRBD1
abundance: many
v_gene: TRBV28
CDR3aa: CASSGAGQGYQPQHF
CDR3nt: TGTGCCAGCAGTGGGGCAGGACAGGGATATCAGCCCCAGCATTTT

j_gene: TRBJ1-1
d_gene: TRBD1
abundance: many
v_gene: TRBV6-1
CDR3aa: CASSAWDRGKAEAFF
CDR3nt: TGTGCCAGCAGTGCCTGGGACAGGGGGAAGGCTGAAGCTTTCTTT

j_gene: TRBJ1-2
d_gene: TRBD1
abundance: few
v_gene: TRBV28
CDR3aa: CASIFPDRVYGYTF
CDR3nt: TGTGCCAGCATTTTTCCGGACAGGGTCTATGGCTACACCTTC

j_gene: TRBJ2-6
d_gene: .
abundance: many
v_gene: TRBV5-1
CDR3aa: CASRTGSSGANVLTF
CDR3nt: TGCGCCAGCAGGACGGGTAGCTCTGGGGCCAACGTCCTGACTTTC

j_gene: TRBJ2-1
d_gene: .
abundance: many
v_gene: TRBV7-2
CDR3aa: CASSLVGGQFF
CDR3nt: TGTGCCAGCAGCTTAGTAGGGGGGCAGTTCTTC

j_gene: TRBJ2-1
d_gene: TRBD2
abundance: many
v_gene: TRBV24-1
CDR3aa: CATSDPGLAVQQFF
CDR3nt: TGTGCCACCAGTGACCCGGGACTAGCGGTACAGCAGTTCTTC

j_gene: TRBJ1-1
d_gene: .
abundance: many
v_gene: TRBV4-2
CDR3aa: CASSQERQNTEAFF
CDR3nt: TGTGCCAGCAGCCAAGAACGCCAGAACACTGAAGCTTTCTTT

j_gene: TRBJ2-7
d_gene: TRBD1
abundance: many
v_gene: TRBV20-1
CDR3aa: CSARDTPGGFYEQYF
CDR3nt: TGCAGTGCTAGAGATACCCCAGGGGGCTTTTACGAGCAGTACTTC

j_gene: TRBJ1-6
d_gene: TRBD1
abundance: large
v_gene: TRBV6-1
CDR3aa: CASSEGTGTNSPLHF
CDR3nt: TGTGCCAGCAGTGAGGGGACAGGGACGAATTCACCCCTCCACTTT

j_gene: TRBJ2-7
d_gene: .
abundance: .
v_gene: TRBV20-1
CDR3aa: CSARERGYEQYF
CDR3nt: TGCAGTGCTAGAGAGCGCGGCTACGAGCAGTACTTC

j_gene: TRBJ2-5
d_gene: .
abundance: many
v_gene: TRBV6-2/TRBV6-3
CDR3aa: CASSNARSRRETQYF
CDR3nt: TGTGCCAGCAGTAACGCTAGGAGTAGGCGAGAGACCCAGTACTTC

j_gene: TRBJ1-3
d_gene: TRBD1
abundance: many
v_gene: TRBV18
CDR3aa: CASSRTGTGGAHSGNTIYF
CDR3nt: TGTGCCAGCTCACGTACCGGGACAGGGGGCGCCCACTCTGGAAACACCATATATTTT

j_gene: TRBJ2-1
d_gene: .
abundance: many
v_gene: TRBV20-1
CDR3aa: CSARDPLDNEQFF
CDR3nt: TGCAGTGCTAGAGATCCCCTGGACAATGAGCAGTTCTTC

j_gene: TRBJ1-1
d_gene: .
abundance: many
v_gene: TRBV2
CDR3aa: CASSEGRGITEAFF
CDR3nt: TGTGCCAGCAGTGAGGGCCGGGGGATCACTGAAGCTTTCTTT

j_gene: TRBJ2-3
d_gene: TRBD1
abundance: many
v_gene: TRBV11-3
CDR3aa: CASSLGTGGADTQYF
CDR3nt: TGTGCCAGCAGCTTGGGGACAGGGGGCGCAGATACGCAGTATTTT